The clone carrying this TCR beta chain was counted once. This sample is part of a study of blood T cell repertoires in COVID-19. Looking at the study overall: Acute-phase and convalescent COVID-19 samples originated in the United States, Italy and Spain. Nucleic acid was either cDNA or gDNA, and it came from T cells, B-cell-depleted T cells, or PBMCs.

Authors' analysis steps: Counts of nucleated cells, estimated from reference gene primer amplification, were obtained. Measured with immunoSEQ multiplex PCR; TCRdb has only the in-frame clones, and not every one. V, J and clone size derive from that table, while D and trimming were established from the DNA sequence. The sample lists some 150,000 clones, approximately 90% occurring once. The clonotype comes from a man in his sixties with active or convalescent COVID-19. The specimen was peripheral blood.

This CDR3 is CASSAEQGYTEAFF. The DNA for the CDR3 is TGTGCCAGCAGCGCGGAACAGGGTTACACTGAAGCTTTCTTT. The chain employs TRBV7-2 and TRBJ1-1; TRBD1 might be the D (6 bases). Between the trimmed V and J ends, which lost 5 bases and 3 bases, there was a span of 13 bases. Germline V CDR1 and CDR2: SGHTA, FQGNSA. CDR3 length: 14 amino acids.